These T cell receptor beta chains were read from a single sample in a study of blood T cell repertoires in COVID-19. TCRdb's copy holds only in-frame clones and misses some; the assay was immunoSEQ multiplex PCR. This sample has 350,000 or so clones, with roughly nine tenths found just once. The sample taken for sequencing was peripheral blood. The source is a woman aged 55-70 years with COVID-19, enrolled during active disease. Each CDR3 is given with its conserved first and last residue. A D gene is named only where the DNA matches it firmly. Clone size is not always given. Where it is, it says once, few, many or a class for expanded clones.

V,D,size,J,CDR3,DNA
TRBV5-4,NA,NA,TRBJ1-5,CASSWGGVRPQPQHF,TGTGCCAGCAGCTGGGGGGGGGTCAGACCTCAGCCCCAGCATTTT
TRBV7-9,NA,NA,TRBJ1-3,CASSPPRGGQLAGNTIYF,TGTGCCAGCAGCCCGCCGCGGGGGGGGCAATTGGCTGGAAACACCATATATTTT
TRBV5-1,NA,NA,TRBJ1-2,CASSLDEWGVDGYTF,TGCGCCAGCAGCTTGGACGAGTGGGGGGTCGACGGCTACACCTTC
TRBV24-1,TRBD2,NA,TRBJ2-5,CATSDAGLAGEETQYF,TGTGCCACCAGTGATGCCGGACTAGCGGGGGAAGAGACCCAGTACTTC
TRBV7-9,TRBD1,NA,TRBJ1-1,CASSLQGAMNTEAFF,TGTGCCAGCAGCTTACAGGGGGCAATGAACACTGAAGCTTTCTTT
TRBV27,NA,NA,TRBJ2-5,CASSPLRGPGETQYF,TGTGCCAGCAGCCCCCTGCGGGGACCGGGGGAGACCCAGTACTTC
TRBV6-1,NA,NA,TRBJ2-7,CASSDTDYEQYF,TGTGCCAGCAGTGACACAGACTACGAGCAGTACTTC
TRBV12-3/TRBV12-4,TRBD1,NA,TRBJ1-2,CASSLDRGRGYTF,TGTGCCAGCAGTTTGGACAGGGGCCGTGGCTACACCTTC
TRBV13,TRBD1,NA,TRBJ1-5,CASSPGGLWTGLYSNQPQHF,TGTGCCAGCAGCCCCGGAGGATTGTGGACAGGGCTTTATAGCAATCAGCCCCAGCATTTT
TRBV6-5,TRBD1,NA,TRBJ1-3,CASSWGQTGGDTIYF,TGTGCCAGCAGTTGGGGACAGACCGGCGGAGACACCATATATTTT
TRBV3-1/TRBV3-2,NA,NA,TRBJ1-1,CASSYLEGSDTEAFF,TGTGCCAGCAGCTACCTAGAAGGCTCGGACACTGAAGCTTTCTTT
TRBV4-1,TRBD1,once,TRBJ1-2,CASSSQDRGHYGYTF,TGCGCCAGCAGCTCCCAGGACAGGGGTCACTATGGCTACACCTTC
TRBV5-1,NA,NA,TRBJ2-3,CASRLGGPDTQYF,TGCGCCAGCAGACTGGGGGGTCCAGATACGCAGTATTTT
TRBV18,TRBD2,once,TRBJ2-3,CASSPLRLADGTDTQYF,TGTGCCAGCTCACCACTCCGACTAGCGGACGGCACAGATACGCAGTATTTT
TRBV18,NA,NA,TRBJ1-3,CASSPGQNSGNTIYF,TGTGCCAGCTCACCTGGACAGAACTCTGGAAACACCATATATTTT
TRBV24-1,NA,NA,TRBJ2-2,CATGGTGTLSNTGELFF,TGTGCCACGGGGGGGACAGGCACCCTTTCGAACACCGGGGAGCTGTTTTTT
TRBV7-6,NA,few,TRBJ2-3,CASSPTAITDTQYF,TGTGCCAGCAGCCCTACCGCCATCACAGATACGCAGTATTTT
TRBV10-3,NA,few,TRBJ2-4,CAISDVGTLKNIQYF,TGTGCCATCAGTGATGTAGGGACTCTTAAAAACATTCAGTACTTC
TRBV28,TRBD1,NA,TRBJ1-1,CASSFRQGEAFF,TGTGCCAGCAGTTTTCGACAGGGAGAAGCTTTCTTT
TRBV2,TRBD2,NA,TRBJ2-3,CASKAGLAGGEDTQYF,TGTGCCAGCAAGGCCGGACTAGCGGGGGGGGAAGATACGCAGTATTTT
TRBV7-9,TRBD2,NA,TRBJ2-3,CASSLRGVTDTQYF,TGTGCCAGCAGCTTACGGGGGGTCACAGATACGCAGTATTTT
TRBV7-2,NA,NA,TRBJ2-3,CASSPDQAALGGTQYF,TGTGCCAGCAGTCCCGATCAGGCCGCATTAGGGGGAACGCAGTATTTT
TRBV3-1/TRBV3-2,NA,NA,TRBJ1-1,CASSPTGNTEAFF,TGTGCCAGCAGCCCGACAGGGAACACTGAAGCTTTCTTT
TRBV10-1,NA,few,TRBJ1-1,CASNEIPGTEAFF,TGCGCCAGCAACGAAATACCCGGCACTGAAGCTTTCTTT
TRBV18,NA,NA,TRBJ1-1,CASSPPAAGSYTEAFF,TGTGCCAGCTCACCACCGGCCGCAGGGTCTTACACTGAAGCTTTCTTT
TRBV6-5,NA,NA,TRBJ2-7,CASSYESSYEQYF,TGTGCCAGCAGTTACGAGAGCTCCTACGAGCAGTACTTC
TRBV6-1,TRBD1,few,TRBJ2-2,CASSEGRDRSSLPF,TGTGCCAGCAGTGAAGGCCGGGACAGGAGCTCCCTTCCATTT
TRBV12-2,NA,NA,TRBJ2-7,CASRLVFRPSYEQYF,TGTGCAAGTCGCTTAGTTTTCAGGCCCTCCTACGAGCAGTACTTC
TRBV5-5,TRBD1,NA,TRBJ1-2,CASSYLTGGYTF,TGTGCCAGCAGCTACCTGACAGGGGGCTACACCTTC